Following are 20 T cell receptor beta chains from one sample sequenced in a study of T cells in Graves' hyperthyroidism and ophthalmopathy. Amplification yielded TCR beta CDR3 regions, with RNA transcripts as the source. First-round RT-PCR of the TCR CDR3 relied on the HTBI primer set. Each CDR3 protein gets one entry after TCRdb re-called the multiplex PCR reads with MiXCR. The table records approximately 380,000 distinct CDR3 sequences, 18% of them present only once. Sequencing was carried out using blood. The receptors were gathered from a man between 18 and 29 years old with Graves' ophthalmopathy.

This clonotype appeared many times. The V gene is TRBV28, the J gene TRBJ2-7, with 7 bases that match TRBD1. The CDR3 length is 13 residues. V lost 6 bases to trimming and J lost 3 bases; unmatched junction nucleotides: 5. Germline assignment: CDR1 MDHEN and CDR2 SYDVKM. In nucleotides, the CDR3 is TGTGCCAGCAGGAGGAACAGGGGCTACGAGCAGTACTTC. It yields the protein CASRRNRGYEQYF.

This clonotype was recorded at least ten times. The chain couples TRBV3-1 to TRBJ2-3; 8 bases are shared with TRBD2. Germline CDR1 reads LGHDT; CDR2 reads YNNKEL (reference sequence). The CDR3 has 17 residues. Trimming took 4 bases from V and 3 from J; bases not matched to a gene: 12. CDR3 residues: CASSLPGGRGITDTQYF. CDR3 DNA sequence: TGTGCCAGCAGCCTTCCGGGAGGGCGGGGGATAACAGATACGCAGTATTTT.

The chain recombines TRBV12-3 or TRBV12-4 with TRBJ2-7; D unclear. V lost 7 bases to trimming and J lost 4 bases, with 17 bases between them. This CDR3 contains 14 residues. The CDR3 is CASTLDPPSYEQYF. CDR3 in DNA: TGTGCCAGCACCCTAGATCCCCCATCTTACGAGCAGTACTTC.

This clonotype was observed at least ten times. The V call is TRBV5-5, the J call TRBJ2-4; TRBD1 aligns across 8 bases. The CDR3 is 18 amino acids. V shed 1 base and J 3 bases; nucleotides not matched to a gene: 12. Germline V gives CDR1 SGHKS, CDR2 YYEKEE (reference sequence). CDR3 sequence: CASSLQGAFGLDKNIQYF. CDR3 nucleotides: TGTGCCAGCAGCTTGCAGGGGGCGTTCGGATTAGACAAAAACATTCAGTACTTC.

In this sample, this clonotype turned up many times. The rearrangement joins TRBV3-1 to TRBJ2-7; 8 bases fit TRBD2. Germline CDR1 is LGHDT and CDR2 is YNNKEL (reference sequence). CDR3 length: 16 amino acids. V dropped 1 base and J dropped 2; count of bases not matched to a gene: 7. Written as DNA, the CDR3 is TGTGCCAGCAGCCAAGCGGCGGGAGGCGATCCCTACGAGCAGTACTTC. Translated: CASSQAAGGDPYEQYF.

As DNA, the CDR3 is TGTGCCAGCAGCGCCCACCGGGACAGGGCCTACAATCAGCCCCAGCATTTT. Translation: CASSAHRDRAYNQPQHF. V gene TRBV2 combines with J gene TRBJ1-5; TRBD1 matches 9 bases. With V trimmed by 6 bases and J by 3 bases, 12 bases remained unmatched. The germline gives CDR1 SNHLY, CDR2 FYNNEI. The CDR3 spans 17 residues.

This clonotype was seen more than once but under ten times. The CDR3 here is CASKRQDEETQYF. CDR3 coding DNA: TGTGCCAGCAAAAGACAGGATGAAGAGACCCAGTACTTC. The chain employs TRBV27 and TRBJ2-5; D perhaps matches TRBD1 (6 bases). The germline V and J ends were trimmed by 7 bases and 3 bases, with 12 bases remaining between them. CDR1 and CDR2 from the germline V gene are MNHEY and SMNVEV (reference sequence). This CDR3 has 13 residues.

The genes are TRBV18 and TRBJ2-7, with a possible D match to TRBD1 (6 bases). Trimming removed 5 bases from V and 3 bases from J, with 20 bases in between. CDR3 length: 16 residues. In germline, CDR1 is KGHSH, CDR2 LQKENI. In DNA form, the CDR3 reads TGTGCCAGCTCAAGACAGGAGAACGCTCCCTACTACGAGCAGTACTTC. Residues: CASSRQENAPYYEQYF.

This clonotype was picked up many times. V and J are TRBV12-3 or TRBV12-4 and TRBJ2-3; 11 nucleotides line up with TRBD2. The J segment lost 5 bases and the V segment lost 5 bases, leaving 0 bases of the junction unmatched. The CDR3 runs 13 residues. Written as DNA, the CDR3 is TGTGCCAGCAGTGGGACTAGCGGAGATACGCAGTATTTT. Its protein is CASSGTSGDTQYF.

The chain is built from TRBV5-6 and TRBJ1-1; 8 bases are a match to TRBD1. Germline-derived CDR1 and CDR2 are SGHDT and YYEEEE. V dropped 3 bases and J dropped 5; count of bases not matched to a gene: 3. The CDR3 runs 13 residues. This CDR3 is CASSWGQETEAFF. CDR3 coding DNA: TGTGCCAGCAGCTGGGGACAGGAGACTGAAGCTTTCTTT.

This clonotype was picked up many times. The chain has TRBV5-1 and TRBJ2-7; 8 nucleotides line up with TRBD1. This CDR3 region has 14 residues. Unmatched junction bases numbered 3, after V lost 4 bases and J lost 0 bases. Per the germline V gene, CDR1 is SGHRS and CDR2 is YFSETQ. CDR3 region: CASSTDRVSYEQYF. Written as DNA, the CDR3 is TGCGCCAGCAGCACGGACAGGGTCTCCTACGAGCAGTACTTC. Using reference TRBV5-1 and TRBJ2-7 for the parts outside the CDR3, the full variable domain is KAGVTQTPRYLIKTRGQQVTLSCSPISGHRSVSWYQQTPGQGLQFLFEYFSETQRNKGNFPGRFSGRQFSNSRSEMNVSTLELGDSALYLCASSTDRVSYEQYFGPGTRLTVT.

The chain carries TRBV10-2 and TRBJ1-6; D is unresolved. The CDR3 covers 16 residues. The germline V gene encodes CDR1 WSHSY and CDR2 SAAADI. V was clipped by 2 bases and J by 9 bases, with 17 bases between them. In DNA, the CDR3 is TGCGCCAGCAGTGAGACCGGACTAACCTCGGGTTCACCCCTCCACTTT. As protein: CASSETGLTSGSPLHF.

This clonotype was seen ten or more times. This CDR3 is CASSPGHGELFF. CDR3 nucleotides: TGTGCCAGCAGTCCAGGGCACGGGGAGCTGTTTTTT. This sequence joins TRBV28 and TRBJ2-2; maybe TRBD1 (5 bases). Germline CDR1 MDHEN, CDR2 SYDVKM. The CDR3 consists of 12 residues. Trimming pared 5 bases from V and 7 bases from J, leaving 8 bases between.

The chain joins TRBV4-1 to TRBJ2-1; weak D call: TRBD2 (6 bases). This CDR3 is 15 amino acids long. V shed 5 bases and J shed 3 bases, with 14 bases lying between them. Looked up from germline, CDR1 is MGHRA and CDR2 is YSYEKL. CDR3 protein: CASSSGFTSYNEQFF. In DNA form, the CDR3 reads TGCGCCAGCAGCAGCGGGTTCACAAGCTACAATGAGCAGTTCTTC.

The genes are TRBV6-5 and TRBJ2-7; D is uncertain. Trimming stripped 0 bases from V and 5 bases from J, with 8 bases between. The germline CDR1 and CDR2 sequences are MNHEY and SVGAGI. There are 13 residues in the CDR3. The CDR3 is CASSYSSRNEQYF. The CDR3 bases are TGTGCCAGCAGTTACTCATCTCGAAACGAGCAGTACTTC.

This clonotype has only a few counts. The genes are TRBV18 and TRBJ1-1, with 9 bases that match TRBD1. Unmatched junction bases numbered 10, after V lost 5 bases and J lost 0 bases. CDR1 and CDR2 from the germline V gene are KGHSH and LQKENI. The CDR3 is 17 amino acids. The CDR3 bases are TGTGCCAGCTCAGCTCCGGGACAGGGAATCATGAACACTGAAGCTTTCTTT. Translating it yields CASSAPGQGIMNTEAFF.

This clonotype has only a few counts. The chain couples TRBV6-6 to TRBJ2-3, with unresolved D. The CDR3 has 11 residues. V lost 2 bases and J 6 bases, leaving 3 bases between the germline ends. Germline assignment: CDR1 MNHNY and CDR2 SVGAGI (reference sequence). Here the CDR3 DNA reads TGTGCCAGCAGTTACCACGATACGCAGTATTTT. Translated, it gives CASSYHDTQYF.

Only a few counts were recorded for this clonotype. This chain joins TRBV13 and TRBJ2-6; D tentatively fits TRBD1 or TRBD2 (5 bases each). In germline, CDR1 is PRHDT, CDR2 FYEKMQ (reference sequence). The CDR3 is 18 residues long. With 0 bases removed from V and 0 bases from J, the gap between germline ends came to 12 bases. Here the CDR3 reads CASSLGGRLISGANVLTF. The CDR3 coding sequence is TGTGCCAGCAGCTTAGGGGGACGATTAATCTCTGGGGCCAACGTCCTGACTTTC. Together with reference TRBV13 and TRBJ2-6, the CDR3 gives the full variable domain: AAGVIQSPRHLIKEKRETATLKCYPIPRHDTVYWYQQGPGQDPQFLISFYEKMQSDKGSIPDRFSAQQFSDYHSELNMSSLELGDSALYFCASSLGGRLISGANVLTFGAGSRLTVL.

V and J are TRBV29-1 and TRBJ1-2; D unclear. The V gene's germline CDR1 is SQVTM and CDR2 ANQGSEA. The length of the CDR3 is 13 residues. Trimming removed 3 bases at V and 6 bases at J, with 14 bases between. CDR3 DNA: TGCAGCGTTGAGCCGTCGGCTATCGATGGCTACACCTTC. It codes for CSVEPSAIDGYTF.

This clonotype was seen repeatedly, ten times or more. CDR3 coding DNA: TGTGCCAGCAGTTTAGAGCCCGAGAATCAGCCCCAGCATTTT. Protein sequence: CASSLEPENQPQHF. The V and J genes are TRBV12-3 or TRBV12-4 and TRBJ1-5; D unclear. The CDR3 has 14 residues. The V and J ends lost 1 base and 4 bases respectively, with 8 bases between them.